A selection of T cell receptor beta chains follows, all from one sample in a study of technical replicates of blood from four donors. Generated by immunoSEQ multiplex PCR, the TCRdb table keeps only in-frame clones and is missing some. The data show tens of thousands of clones, roughly 86% seen once. Material: PBMCs. These receptor sequences come from a human donor in good health. Some clones in this sample may be carry-over from other donors' samples. Each CDR3 is given with its conserved first and last residue. A D gene is named only where the DNA matches it firmly. Not every row has a clone size; where given, it reads once, few, many or a size class.

d_call,v_call,clone_size,cdr3_length,j_call,cdr3_aa,cdr3_nt
TRBD2,TRBV25-1,.,17,TRBJ2-7,CASSYTGTSGRRSEQYF,TGTGCCAGCTCCTACACCGGGACTAGCGGGAGACGGAGCGAGCAGTACTTC
.,TRBV6-5,.,14,TRBJ2-5,CASSTRQTVETQYF,TGTGCCAGCAGTACCCGACAGACCGTGGAGACCCAGTACTTC
.,TRBV5-4,once,13,TRBJ2-5,CASSSGRQETQYF,TGTGCCAGCAGCAGCGGACGGCAAGAGACCCAGTACTTC
.,TRBV2,.,14,TRBJ1-2,CASSEDNRVYGYTF,TGTGCCAGCAGTGAAGACAATCGGGTATATGGCTACACCTTC
TRBD1,TRBV4-2,.,17,TRBJ1-2,CASSQLWAAGGGYGYTF,TGTGCCAGCAGCCAATTGTGGGCGGCAGGGGGCGGGTATGGCTACACCTTC
TRBD2,TRBV19,few,14,TRBJ2-1,CASRIAGGPNEQFF,TGTGCCAGTCGAATAGCGGGAGGGCCCAATGAGCAGTTCTTC
.,TRBV2,.,14,TRBJ1-2,CASSSDFRFYGYTF,TGTGCCAGCAGTTCTGATTTTCGGTTCTATGGCTACACCTTC
TRBD2,TRBV4-2,.,18,TRBJ2-7,CASSPLNGLAGGSYEQYF,TGTGCCAGCAGCCCCCTTAACGGACTAGCGGGAGGGTCCTACGAGCAGTACTTC
.,TRBV19,.,13,TRBJ2-5,CASSANEQETQYF,TGTGCCAGTAGTGCAAACGAGCAAGAGACCCAGTACTTC
TRBD1,TRBV4-3,.,18,TRBJ1-1,CASSQDRKGRGLDTEAFF,TGCGCCAGCAGCCAAGATCGAAAGGGCAGGGGGTTGGACACTGAAGCTTTCTTT
.,TRBV5-6,.,16,TRBJ1-4,CASSLDQGRSNEKLFF,TGTGCCAGCAGCTTGGATCAGGGGCGGTCTAATGAAAAACTGTTTTTT
TRBD1,TRBV5-6,.,15,TRBJ1-6,CASSLQQGANSPLHF,TGTGCCAGCAGCTTGCAGCAGGGGGCAAATTCACCCCTCCACTTT